This T cell receptor (beta chain) was found in a study of regulatory T cells in long-lasting Graves disease. V lost 6 bases and J 0 bases, leaving 15 bases between the germline ends. Germline CDR1 reads MNHEY; CDR2 reads SVGEGT. The CDR3 totals 15 residues. Through Arm-PCR of CDR3 regions and iRepertoire HTBI primers, TCR beta libraries were built. Per the original methods: From all samples, identification returned some 13 TRBJ and under 75 TRBV segments. TCRdb called the multiplex PCR reads again in MiXCR, with one record for every CDR3 protein. The V and J calls and clone size come from TCRdb's table, not from the authors' own analysis. This sample has about 460,000 distinct CDR3 sequences, with about 20% found just once. This clonotype came up once. Noted time point: persistent/refractory GD, antithyroid drugs over 5 years with positive TRAb. The TCR library used RNA extracted from PBMCs.

The rearrangement joins TRBV6-2 or TRBV6-3 to TRBJ2-7; D is unclear. Sequenced here: peripheral blood mononuclear cells (PBMCs), sampled when the disease was refractory, from a patient treated with antithyroid drugs. The sequence was collected from a female donor with Graves disease. The CDR3 spells CASSPGGPSSYEQYF. The CDR3 DNA reads TGTGCCAGCAGCCCCGGCGGCCCGAGCTCCTACGAGCAGTACTTC.